This record concerns one TCR beta chain sequence. Its target is unknown. This sample's time point: newly diagnosed GD, antithyroid drugs for less than 3 months. Following extraction of RNA from PBMCs, that RNA was used to make the TCR library. Building of the TCR beta libraries involved iRepertoire HTBI primers and Arm-PCR of CDR3 regions. A single record per CDR3 protein comes from TCRdb applying MiXCR to the multiplex PCR reads. The table records around 480,000 distinct CDR3 sequences, around 15% of them present only once. The CDR3 spans 16 residues. V was trimmed by 3 bases and J by 4 bases, leaving 16 bases between them. The germline V gene has CDR1 MGHRA and CDR2 YSYEKL. The sample comes from a study of regulatory T cells in long-lasting Graves disease. Study-wide background: Those Graves' patients who were newly diagnosed had been on antithyroid drugs under 3 months. General study results and limits: Lower TCR diversity characterized persistent Graves' patients relative to newly diagnosed patients.

This same sample was also part of a study on T cells in Graves' hyperthyroidism and ophthalmopathy. As that report states: Stability of Graves' hyperthyroidism was defined as absent ophthalmopathy progression within 18 months. Clinical symptoms, serum thyroxine and TRAb, thyroid ultrasound and orbital computed tomography together formed the diagnostic basis.

This chain links TRBV4-1 with TRBJ1-5; D is perhaps TRBD1 (5 bases). This receptor was identified in a man between 40 and 49 years old with Graves disease. The source material was peripheral blood mononuclear cells (PBMCs), sampled at new diagnosis, from a patient treated with antithyroid drugs. CDR3 residues: CASSQFGTSLNQPQHF. Written as DNA, the CDR3 is TGCGCCAGCAGCCAGTTCGGGACCTCCCTTAATCAGCCCCAGCATTTT.